The T cell receptor beta chain under discussion was sequenced for a study of immune cell composition in non-small cell lung cancer (dated by TCRdb to 2016 to 2017). With respect to the entire study: Histologic subtype was assigned using H&E plus p63, CK5, Napsin A and TTF-1 immunohistochemistry, mainly lung adenocarcinoma or squamous cell carcinoma. Using Adaptive Biotechnologies, the researchers ran TCR-beta sequencing on approximately 36 paired NSCLC tumour and non-adjacent lung specimens, along with 25 to 30 tumour-only specimens. Supplementary cohort #1 consisted of approximately 9 lung adenocarcinoma cases with paired tumour/lung TCR-beta sequencing and with TIL populations generated to assess tumour reactivity. Several tumour specimens with TCR-beta data were of rare histological subtypes and were excluded from the subtype comparisons. The investigation overall reported the following: Across some ten adenocarcinoma cases, the maximal tumour-associated clone frequency showed a strong correlation with TIL tumour reactivity, but overall clonality showed no such correlation. Lung squamous cell carcinoma tumours had significantly higher Top 10 clone scores and productive clonality than lung adenocarcinoma tumours. The reactivity cohort contained only 10 to 11 cases, and the tumour-reactive clones were not shown to have sequences in common with the dominant in vivo tumour-associated clones. No significant correlation was found between tumour TCR-beta clonality and smoking pack-years. Nearly half of NSCLC cases had tumour-associated clones >0.5%, found in around a third of adenocarcinomas compared with around 79% of squamous carcinomas.

Genomic DNA was extracted with the QIAamp DNA kit from frozen aliquots of unsorted single-cell suspensions. The tumour samples consisted of non-small cell lung cancer tissue that had been surgically resected. Tissues were received within 2 hours of resection and processed immediately into single-cell suspensions. Tissue was mechanically dissociated and enzymatically digested with DNase I, collagenase I and hyaluronidase for approximately 29 minutes at 37 °C, then filtered and RBC-lysed. Trimming takes 0 bases off V and 6 bases off J; junction bases not matched to a gene: 15. The CDR3 starts with the cysteine, ends with the phenylalanine, and has 19 residues. The entry retains the CDR3 DNA only, 57 bases that are in frame from base 1. Via the germline V gene, CDR1 is SGHRS and CDR2 YFSETQ. A two-step multiplex PCR was used to amplify TCR-beta CDR3 regions from genomic DNA, and Illumina-compatible adaptors were added in the second step. As a commercial immunoSEQ service, TCR-beta immunosequencing was carried out on an Illumina platform. Concerning the study's data processing: Two measures summarised the repertoires: productive clonality, and Top 10 Clones, meaning the percentage of T-cell templates coming from the ten most frequent sequences. Productive clonality ranged from 0 to 1, with 1 indicating a monoclonal population. Tumour-associated clones were defined as sequences comprising at least 0.1% of tumour T-cell templates but absent from matched non-adjacent lung, identified via log10 scatter plots. Student's t-tests were used for two-group comparisons, ANOVA for comparisons across stages, and linear regression for relationships, with analyses done in GraphPad Prism7 and R. In its TCRdb copy, this immuneACCESS table keeps in-frame sequences only and misses some clones. Where compared with another copy, unresolved V genes explain less than half of these, and the others have no known cause. V and J calls and clone size are as listed in that table; D and trimming were resolved from the DNA. A total of roughly 14,000 clones appear in this sample, around 63% of them only once. About 7.5% of the sample goes to the ten largest clones.

With respect to this clone: It lacks a known antigen. No clone much larger than this one lies a single base away; base qualities are absent.

Sequencing was done on a sample of lung tumor tissue. The clonotype was recovered from a human donor with non-small cell lung cancer. This sequence uses TRBV5-1 and TRBJ2-2, and 9 junction bases match TRBD2. The DNA sequence reads TGCGCCAGCAGCTTGGAATTAGCGGGGGCCCCAGGTTTGCCCGGGGAGCTGTTTTTT. This sequence encodes CASSLELAGAPGLPGELFF. Where the CDR3 stops, the reference TRBV5-1 and TRBJ2-2 genes take over; the full variable domain is KAGVTQTPRYLIKTRGQQVTLSCSPISGHRSVSWYQQTPGQGLQFLFEYFSETQRNKGNFPGRFSGRQFSNSRSEMNVSTLELGDSALYLCASSLELAGAPGLPGELFFGEGSRLTVL.